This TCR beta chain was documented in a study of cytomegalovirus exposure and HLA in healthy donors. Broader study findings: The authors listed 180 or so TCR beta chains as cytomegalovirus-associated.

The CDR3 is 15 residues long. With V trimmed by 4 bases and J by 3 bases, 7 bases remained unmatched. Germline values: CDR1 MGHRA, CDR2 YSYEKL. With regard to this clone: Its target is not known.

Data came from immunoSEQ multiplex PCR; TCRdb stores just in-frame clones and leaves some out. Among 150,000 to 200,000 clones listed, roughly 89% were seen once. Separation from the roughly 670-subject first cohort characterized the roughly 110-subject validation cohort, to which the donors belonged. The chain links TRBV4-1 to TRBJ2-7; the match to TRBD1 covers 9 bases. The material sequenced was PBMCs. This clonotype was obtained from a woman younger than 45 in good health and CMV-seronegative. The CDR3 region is CASSLLQGADYEQYF. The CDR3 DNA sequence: TGCGCCAGCAGCCTCCTACAGGGGGCCGACTACGAGCAGTACTTC.